This record looks at one T cell receptor (beta chain) sequence and its context. One end of the junction fails to match germline, which may point to a read error. Through a sample-barcoded 5' primer and a J-beta primer mix, a second PCR was run for roughly 6 to 12 cycles. A 12-random-nucleotide template-switch adaptor tagged each cDNA molecule. TCRdb re-analysed the 5' RACE reads in MiXCR, keeping a single row per CDR3 protein. The data contain roughly 1.6 million distinct CDR3 sequences, 30% to 40% of them singletons. The CDR3 is made up of 19 amino acids. Germline V gives CDR1 ENHRY, CDR2 SYGVKD. Every donor gave approximately 10 milliliters of peripheral blood. Whenever a sample was processed, at least 6.5 million PBMCs were isolated. The sample is drawn from a study of blood T cells in healthy people across ages.

This clonotype was sampled from a woman in her thirties in good health. V usage is TRBV10-3 and J usage is TRBJ2-1; 11 bases map to TRBD2. The sample comprised blood. CDR3 in amino acids: CASSAPDFPTSGAYNEQFF. CDR3 DNA: TGTGCCAGCAGTGCCCCGGATTTTCCGACTAGCGGGGCTTACAATGAGCAGTTCTTC.